This record covers a single T cell receptor beta chain. The antigen is undetermined. MiXCR was run by TCRdb on the 5' RACE reads, yielding one entry per CDR3 protein. Found here are about 300,000 distinct CDR3 sequences, 8.7% of them singletons; the top ten hold about 3%. The data stem from a study of T cells after yellow fever vaccination. Overall study context: Fractions low in cell number were prepared with SMART-Seq v4 Ultra Low Input. Broader study findings: A weaker secondary response peaked on day 5, the primary on day 15.

The germline gives CDR1 LNHDA, CDR2 SQIVND (reference sequence). CDR3 length equals 16 residues. Trimming cost V 3 bases and J 2 bases, with 13 bases left between them. This receptor was taken from a man aged 18 to 30 who received the YFV17D yellow fever vaccine. The chain combines TRBV19 with TRBJ1-4; D perhaps matches TRBD1 (5 bases). The source material was CD4+ T cells sorted from PBMCs, sampled 5 days after the yellow fever booster vaccination. The CDR3 is CASSITGRTTNEKLFF. DNA for the CDR3: TGTGCCAGTAGTATTACAGGAAGGACGACTAATGAAAAACTGTTTTTT. Variable domain in full (rest from reference TRBV19 and TRBJ1-4): DGGITQSPKYLFRKEGQNVTLSCEQNLNHDAMYWYRQDPGQGLRLIYYSQIVNDFQKGDIAEGYSVSREKKESFPLTVTSAQKNPTAFYLCASSITGRTTNEKLFFGSGTQLSVL.